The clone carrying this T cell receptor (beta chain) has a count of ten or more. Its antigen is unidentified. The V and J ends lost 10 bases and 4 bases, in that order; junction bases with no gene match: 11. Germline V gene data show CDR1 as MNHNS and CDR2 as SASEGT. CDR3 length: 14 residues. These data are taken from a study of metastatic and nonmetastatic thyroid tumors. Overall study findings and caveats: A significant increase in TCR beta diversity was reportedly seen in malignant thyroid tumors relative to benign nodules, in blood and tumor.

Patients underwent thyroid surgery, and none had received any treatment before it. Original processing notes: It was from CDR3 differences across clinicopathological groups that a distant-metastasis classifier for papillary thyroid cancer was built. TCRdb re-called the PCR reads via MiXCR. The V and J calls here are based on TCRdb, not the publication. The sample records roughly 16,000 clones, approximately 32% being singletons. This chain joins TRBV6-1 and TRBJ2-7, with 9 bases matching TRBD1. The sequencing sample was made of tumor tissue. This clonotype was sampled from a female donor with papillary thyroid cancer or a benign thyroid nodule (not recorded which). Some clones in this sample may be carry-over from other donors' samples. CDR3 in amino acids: CATGSGQGPYEQYF. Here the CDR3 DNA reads TGTGCCACAGGGTCGGGACAGGGCCCTTACGAGCAGTACTTC.